This passage covers 9 T cell receptor beta chains from one sample sequenced in a study of T cells in women clearing cervical HPV infection. Sequenced by immunoSEQ multiplex PCR; TCRdb stores in-frame clones only, minus some. Recorded for this sample: more than 45,000 clones. The sample was blood buffy coat. The receptors come from a woman aged 18-70 years with a cervical HPV16 infection that either progressed to CIN3+ or cleared (not recorded which).

Comments on this clone: The CDR3 end lies 3 residues beyond the end of the read and is filled in from the germline J gene. V and J are TRBV7-3 and TRBJ2-3; 16 bases fit TRBD2. This CDR3 is built from 18 residues. Germline-derived CDR1 and CDR2 are SGHTA and FQGTGA. J lost 7 bases, V lost 5 bases, and 12 bases had no gene match. The CDR3 loop is CASSPTGLAGGGRNTQYF. CDR3 DNA (partial): TGTGCCAGCAGCCCCACGGGACTAGCGGGGGGGGGTAGGAATACG.

On this clone itself: The read ends 3 residues before the CDR3 terminus; that terminus is restored from the germline J gene. The rearrangement links TRBV3-1 (or the pseudogene TRBV3-2) to TRBJ2-3; possible D gene TRBD2, 7 bases. Germline loops: CDR1 LGHDT, CDR2 YNNKEL (reference sequence). The CDR3 has 17 residues. Trimming stripped 0 bases from V and 1 base from J, with 14 bases between. The sequenced part of the CDR3 DNA is TGTGCCAGCAGCCAAGATATCGACGGGGGGCGCACAGATACG. It is translated as CASSQDIDGGRTDT. From start to end, the CDR3 is CASSQDIDGGRTDTQYF.

Comments on this clone: The read ends 3 residues early relative to the CDR3; the germline J gene fills the gap. V usage is TRBV28 and J usage is TRBJ1-4; possible D gene TRBD1, 6 bases. CDR3 length: 16 amino acids. Trimming removed 3 bases at V and 4 bases at J, with 15 bases between. Germline lookup yields CDR1 MDHEN and CDR2 SYDVKM. The DNA read from the CDR3 is TGTGCCAGCAGTTTGAGGACAGCCGGAGTTAATGAAAAA. Translated, it gives CASSLRTAGVNEK. The CDR3, in full, reads CASSLRTAGVNEKLFF.

For this clone: With the read ending 3 residues before the CDR3 end, the germline J gene is used to fill in that end. V and J are TRBV20-1 and TRBJ2-7; TRBD2 is a possible D gene (6 bases). CDR3 length equals 13 residues. Trimming cost V 4 bases and J 4 bases, with 14 bases left between them. Looked up from germline, CDR1 is DFQATT and CDR2 is SNEGSKA (reference sequence). Here the CDR3 reads CSATGGYGYEQYF. The part of the CDR3 DNA that was read is TGCAGTGCTACTGGGGGGTATGGTTACGAG.

A remark on this clone: The read terminates 3 residues before the CDR3 end, so the remaining end is supplied by the germline J gene. J is TRBJ2-2 and V is TRBV5-5; D may be TRBD1 (5 bases). Trimming removed 0 bases from V and 2 bases from J, with 8 bases in between. The CDR3 consists of 15 residues. CDR1 SGHKS and CDR2 YYEKEE come from the germline V gene (reference sequence). Incomplete CDR3 DNA: TGTGCCAGCAGCTTGGAGGGGCTAAACACCGGGGAG. The encoded protein is CASSLEGLNTGE. The CDR3 in full is CASSLEGLNTGELFF.

A note on this clone: The sequence runs out 3 residues before the end of the CDR3; the remainder is reconstructed from the germline J gene. The chain couples TRBV10-1 to TRBJ1-4; possible D gene TRBD1, 6 bases. Germline CDR1 reads WNHNN; CDR2 reads SYGVQD (reference sequence). The germline V and J ends were trimmed by 7 bases and 4 bases, with 13 bases remaining between them. This CDR3 is built from 14 residues. CDR3 bases read: TGCGCCAGCAACCGGACAGCCTATAATGAAAAA. Protein: CASNRTAYNEK. The full CDR3 sequence reads CASNRTAYNEKLFF.

Concerning this clone: Sequencing ends 3 residues short of the CDR3 end; the germline J gene provides the rest. The V call is TRBV19, the J call TRBJ2-7, with no clear D. V was cut by 8 bases and J by 3 bases, with 23 bases left in between. In germline, CDR1 is LNHDA, CDR2 SQIVND (reference sequence). The CDR3 loop spans 16 amino acids. The covered CDR3 bases are TGTGCCAGTGGCAAGTCAATTAACAGCCCCTACTACGAG. Its translation is CASGKSINSPYYE. In full, the CDR3 is CASGKSINSPYYEQYF.

With respect to this clone: With the read ending 3 residues before the CDR3 end, the germline J gene is used to fill in that end. The gene calls are TRBV28 and TRBJ1-2; no reliable D call. Germline V gene data show CDR1 as MDHEN and CDR2 as SYDVKM. The CDR3 runs to 11 residues. Trimming removed 4 bases at V and 4 bases at J, with 4 bases between. The CDR3 region is CASSSGYGYTF. The CDR3 bases that were read are TGTGCCAGCAGTTCGGGCTATGGC.

With respect to this clone: The missing CDR3 end, 3 residues past where the read stops, is filled in from the germline J gene. V usage is TRBV7-3 and J usage is TRBJ2-3; a possible D gene is TRBD1 (6 bases). There are 14 residues in the CDR3. CDR1 and CDR2 from the germline V gene are SGHTA and FQGTGA. V lost 2 bases, J lost 6 bases, and 12 bases lay in between. CDR3: CASSLRQGHDTQYF. The part of the CDR3 DNA that was read is TGTGCCAGCAGCTTACGCCAGGGGCATGATACG. Full variable domain (rest looked up from reference TRBV7-3 and TRBJ2-3): GAGVSQTPSNKVTEKGKYVELRCDPISGHTALYWYRQSLGQGPEFLIYFQGTGAADDSGLPNDRFFAVRPEGSVSTLKIQRTERGDSAVYLCASSLRQGHDTQYFGPGTRLTVL.